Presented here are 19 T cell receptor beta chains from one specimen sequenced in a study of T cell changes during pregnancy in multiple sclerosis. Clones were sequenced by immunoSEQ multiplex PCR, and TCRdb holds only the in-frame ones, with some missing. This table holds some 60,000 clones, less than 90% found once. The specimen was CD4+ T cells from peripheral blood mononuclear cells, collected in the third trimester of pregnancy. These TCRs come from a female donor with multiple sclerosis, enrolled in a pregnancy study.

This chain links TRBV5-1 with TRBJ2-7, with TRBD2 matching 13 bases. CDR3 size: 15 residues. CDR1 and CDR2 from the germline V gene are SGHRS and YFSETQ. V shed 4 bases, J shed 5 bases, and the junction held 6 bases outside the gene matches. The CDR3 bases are TGCGCCAGCAGCCCCCGGACTAGCGGGAGCCACGAGCAGTACTTC. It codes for CASSPRTSGSHEQYF. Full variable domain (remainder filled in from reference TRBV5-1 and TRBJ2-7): KAGVTQTPRYLIKTRGQQVTLSCSPISGHRSVSWYQQTPGQGLQFLFEYFSETQRNKGNFPGRFSGRQFSNSRSEMNVSTLELGDSALYLCASSPRTSGSHEQYFGPGTRLTVT.

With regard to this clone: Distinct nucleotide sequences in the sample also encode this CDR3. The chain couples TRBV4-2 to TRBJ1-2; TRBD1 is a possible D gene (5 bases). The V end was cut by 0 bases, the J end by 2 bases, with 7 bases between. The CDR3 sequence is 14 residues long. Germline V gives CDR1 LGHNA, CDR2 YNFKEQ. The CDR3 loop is CASSQDQGNYGYTF. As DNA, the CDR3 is TGTGCCAGCAGCCAAGATCAGGGAAACTATGGCTACACCTTC.

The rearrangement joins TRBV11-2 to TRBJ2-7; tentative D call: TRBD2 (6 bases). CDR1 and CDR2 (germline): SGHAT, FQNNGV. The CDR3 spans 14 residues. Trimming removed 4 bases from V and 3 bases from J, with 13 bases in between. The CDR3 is CASSWVGRGYEQYF. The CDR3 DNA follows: TGTGCCAGCAGCTGGGTCGGGAGAGGCTACGAGCAGTACTTC. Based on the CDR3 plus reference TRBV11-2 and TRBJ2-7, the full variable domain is EAGVAQSPRYKIIEKRQSVAFWCNPISGHATLYWYQQILGQGPKLLIQFQNNGVVDDSQLPKDRFSAERLKGVDSTLKIQPAKLEDSAVYLCASSWVGRGYEQYFGPGTRLTVT.

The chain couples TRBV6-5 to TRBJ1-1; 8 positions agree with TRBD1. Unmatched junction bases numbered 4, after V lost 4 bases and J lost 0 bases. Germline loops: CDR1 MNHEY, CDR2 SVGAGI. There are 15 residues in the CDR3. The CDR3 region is CASSSTGALNTEAFF. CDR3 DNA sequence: TGTGCCAGCAGTTCGACAGGGGCTTTGAACACTGAAGCTTTCTTT.

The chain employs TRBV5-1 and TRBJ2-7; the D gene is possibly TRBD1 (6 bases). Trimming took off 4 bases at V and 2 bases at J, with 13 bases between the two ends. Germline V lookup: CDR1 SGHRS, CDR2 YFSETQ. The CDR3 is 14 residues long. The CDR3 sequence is CASSPRTATYEQYF. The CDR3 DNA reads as TGCGCCAGCAGCCCGCGGACAGCGACCTACGAGCAGTACTTC.

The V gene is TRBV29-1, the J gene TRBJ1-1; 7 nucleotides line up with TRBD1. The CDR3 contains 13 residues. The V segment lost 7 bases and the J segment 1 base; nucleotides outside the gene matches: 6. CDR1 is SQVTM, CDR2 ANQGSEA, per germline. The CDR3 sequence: CSASRDRNTEAFF. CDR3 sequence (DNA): TGCAGCGCTTCCCGGGACAGGAACACTGAAGCTTTCTTT.

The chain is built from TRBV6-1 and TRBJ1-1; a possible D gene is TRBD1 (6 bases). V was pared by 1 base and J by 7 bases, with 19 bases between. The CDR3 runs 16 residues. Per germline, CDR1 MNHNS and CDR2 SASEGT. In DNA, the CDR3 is TGTGCCAGCAGTGAAGTAGGGGGGGCAGGAAGCCATGAAGCTTTCTTT. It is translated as CASSEVGGAGSHEAFF.

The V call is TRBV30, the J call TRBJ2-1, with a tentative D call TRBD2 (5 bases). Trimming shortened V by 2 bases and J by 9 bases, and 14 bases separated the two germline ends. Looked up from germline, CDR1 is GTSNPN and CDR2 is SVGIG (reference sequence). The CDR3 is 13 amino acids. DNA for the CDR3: TGTGCCTGGAGTAGATCACTAGTATTTGAGCAGTTCTTC. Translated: CAWSRSLVFEQFF.

CDR3 loop: CASSQDLGQGGTGELFF. DNA for the CDR3: TGCGCCAGCAGCCAAGATCTGGGACAGGGGGGGACCGGGGAGCTGTTTTTT. The V gene is TRBV4-3, the J gene TRBJ2-2, with 11 positions matching TRBD1. This CDR3 comprises 17 residues. Germline values: CDR1 LGHNA, CDR2 YSLEER. V lost 0 bases, J lost 5 bases, and 5 bases stayed unmatched.

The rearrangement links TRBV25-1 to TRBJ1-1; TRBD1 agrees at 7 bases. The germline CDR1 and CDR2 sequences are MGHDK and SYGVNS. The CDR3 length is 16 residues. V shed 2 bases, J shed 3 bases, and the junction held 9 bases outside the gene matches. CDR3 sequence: CASSEAGGGGHTEAFF. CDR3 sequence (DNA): TGTGCCAGCAGTGAAGCCGGAGGGGGCGGGCACACTGAAGCTTTCTTT.

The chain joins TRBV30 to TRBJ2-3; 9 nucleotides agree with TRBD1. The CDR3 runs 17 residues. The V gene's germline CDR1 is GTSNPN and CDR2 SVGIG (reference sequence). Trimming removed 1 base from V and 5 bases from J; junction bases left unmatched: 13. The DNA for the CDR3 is TGTGCCTGGAGTGGGAAACGGACAGGGGCTCGGGGAGATACGCAGTATTTT. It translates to CAWSGKRTGARGDTQYF.

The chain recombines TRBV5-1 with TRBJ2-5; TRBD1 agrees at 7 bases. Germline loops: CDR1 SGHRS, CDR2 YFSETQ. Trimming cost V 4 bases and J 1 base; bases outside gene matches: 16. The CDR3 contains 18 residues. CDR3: CASSLLQGTVVRQETQYF. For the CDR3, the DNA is TGCGCCAGCAGCCTTTTACAGGGGACGGTCGTACGCCAAGAGACCCAGTACTTC.

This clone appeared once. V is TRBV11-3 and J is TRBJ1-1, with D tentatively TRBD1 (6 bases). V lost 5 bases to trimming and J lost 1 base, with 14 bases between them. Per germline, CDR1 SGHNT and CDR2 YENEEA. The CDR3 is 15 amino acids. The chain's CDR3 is CASSLMGHSNTEAFF. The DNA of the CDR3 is TGTGCCAGCAGCCTCATGGGACACTCGAACACTGAAGCTTTCTTT.

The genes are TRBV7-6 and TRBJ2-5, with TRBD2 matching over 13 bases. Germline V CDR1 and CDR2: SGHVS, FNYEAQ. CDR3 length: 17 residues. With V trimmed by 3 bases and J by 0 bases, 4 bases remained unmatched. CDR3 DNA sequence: TGTGCCAGCAGCTTGGGACTAGCGGGGCCGTACCAAGAGACCCAGTACTTC. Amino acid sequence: CASSLGLAGPYQETQYF.

CDR3 sequence reads: CASSSGVRGEQYF. DNA of the CDR3: TGTGCCAGCAGCTCCGGGGTTCGAGGGGAGCAGTACTTC. The chain combines TRBV7-6 with TRBJ2-7; TRBD2 is a possible D gene (5 bases). Trimming pared 4 bases from V and 7 bases from J, leaving 14 bases between. This CDR3 has 13 residues. Looked up from germline, CDR1 is SGHVS and CDR2 is FNYEAQ.

The CDR3 spells CAWSRAGWANEKLFF. As DNA, the CDR3 is TGTGCCTGGAGTCGGGCGGGATGGGCTAATGAAAAACTGTTTTTT. The rearrangement uses TRBV30 and TRBJ1-4; D not resolved. The CDR3 has 15 residues. Trimming stripped 2 bases from V and 3 bases from J, with 13 bases between. Germline V gives CDR1 GTSNPN, CDR2 SVGIG (reference sequence). The variable domain in full, with the rest retrieved from reference TRBV30 and TRBJ1-4, is SQTIHQWPATLVQPVGSPLSLECTVEGTSNPNLYWYRQAAGRGLQLLFYSVGIGQISSEVPQNLSASRPQDRQFILSSKKLLLSDSGFYLCAWSRAGWANEKLFFGSGTQLSVL.

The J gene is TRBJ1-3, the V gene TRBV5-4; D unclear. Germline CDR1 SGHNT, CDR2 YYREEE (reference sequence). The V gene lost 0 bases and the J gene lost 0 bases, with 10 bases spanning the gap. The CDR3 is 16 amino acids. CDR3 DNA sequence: TGTGCCAGCAGCTTGGATCCAGCGAGCTCTGGAAACACCATATATTTT. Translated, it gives CASSLDPASSGNTIYF.

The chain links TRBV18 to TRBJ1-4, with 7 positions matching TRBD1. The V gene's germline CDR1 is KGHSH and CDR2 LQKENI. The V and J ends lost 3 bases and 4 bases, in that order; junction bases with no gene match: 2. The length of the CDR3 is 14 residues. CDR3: CASSPTGVNEKLFF. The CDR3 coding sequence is TGTGCCAGCTCACCCACAGGGGTTAATGAAAAACTGTTTTTT.

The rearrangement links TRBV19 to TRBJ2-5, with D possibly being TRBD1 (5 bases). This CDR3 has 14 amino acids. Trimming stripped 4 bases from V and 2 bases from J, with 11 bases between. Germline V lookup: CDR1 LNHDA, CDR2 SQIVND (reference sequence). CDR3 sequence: CASSKQVSQETQYF. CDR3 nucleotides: TGTGCCAGTAGTAAACAGGTATCTCAAGAGACCCAGTACTTC.